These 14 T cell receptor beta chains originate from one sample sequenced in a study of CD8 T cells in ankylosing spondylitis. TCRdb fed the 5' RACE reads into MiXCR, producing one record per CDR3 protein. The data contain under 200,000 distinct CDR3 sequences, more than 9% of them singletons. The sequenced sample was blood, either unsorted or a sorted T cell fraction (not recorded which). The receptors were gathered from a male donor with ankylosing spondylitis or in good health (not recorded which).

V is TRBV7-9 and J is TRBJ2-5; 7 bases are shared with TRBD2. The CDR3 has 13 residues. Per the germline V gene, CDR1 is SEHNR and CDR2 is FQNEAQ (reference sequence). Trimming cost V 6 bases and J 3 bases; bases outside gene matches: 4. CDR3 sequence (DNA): TGTGCCAGCAGTTTTGCGGGAGAAGAGACCCAGTACTTC. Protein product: CASSFAGEETQYF.

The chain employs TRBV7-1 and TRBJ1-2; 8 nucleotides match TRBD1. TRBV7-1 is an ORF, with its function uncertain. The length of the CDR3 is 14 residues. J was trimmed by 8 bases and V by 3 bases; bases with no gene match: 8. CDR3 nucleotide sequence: TGTGCCAGCAGCTCCATTCAGGGGGCGGAAGGCTACACCTTC. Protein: CASSSIQGAEGYTF.

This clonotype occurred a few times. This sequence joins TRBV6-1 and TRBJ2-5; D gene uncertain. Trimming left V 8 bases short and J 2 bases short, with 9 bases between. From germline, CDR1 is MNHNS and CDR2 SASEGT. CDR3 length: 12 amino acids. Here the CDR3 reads CASGEGQETQYF. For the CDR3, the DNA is TGTGCCAGCGGGGAAGGACAAGAGACCCAGTACTTC.

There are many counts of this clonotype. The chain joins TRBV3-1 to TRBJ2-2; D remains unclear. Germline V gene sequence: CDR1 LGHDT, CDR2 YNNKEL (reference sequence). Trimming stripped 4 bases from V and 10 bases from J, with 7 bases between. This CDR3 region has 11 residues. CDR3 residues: CASSLKAELFF. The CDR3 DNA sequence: TGTGCCAGCAGCCTCAAAGCGGAGCTGTTTTTT.

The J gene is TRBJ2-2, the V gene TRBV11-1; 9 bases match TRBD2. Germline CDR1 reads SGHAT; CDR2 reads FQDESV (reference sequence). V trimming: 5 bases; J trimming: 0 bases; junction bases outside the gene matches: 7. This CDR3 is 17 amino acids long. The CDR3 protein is CASSPRRLAANTGELFF. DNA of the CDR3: TGTGCCAGCAGCCCACGCCGACTAGCGGCGAACACCGGGGAGCTGTTTTTT. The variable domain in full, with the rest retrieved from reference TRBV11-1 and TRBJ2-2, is EAEVAQSPRYKITEKSQAVAFWCDPISGHATLYWYRQILGQGPELLVQFQDESVVDDSQLPKDRFSAERLKGVDSTLKIQPAELGDSAMYLCASSPRRLAANTGELFFGEGSRLTVL.

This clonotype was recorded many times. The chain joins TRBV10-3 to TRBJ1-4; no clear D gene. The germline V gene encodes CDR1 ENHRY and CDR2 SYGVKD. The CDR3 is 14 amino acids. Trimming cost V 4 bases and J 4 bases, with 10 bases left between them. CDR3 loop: CAISVQLHNEKLFF. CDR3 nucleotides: TGTGCCATCAGTGTCCAGCTGCATAATGAAAAACTGTTTTTT.

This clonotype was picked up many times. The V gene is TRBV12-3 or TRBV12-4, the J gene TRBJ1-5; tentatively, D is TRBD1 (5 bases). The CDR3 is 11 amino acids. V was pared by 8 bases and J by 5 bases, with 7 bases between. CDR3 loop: CASGGDQPQHF. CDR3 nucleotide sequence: TGTGCCAGCGGGGGTGATCAGCCCCAGCATTTT.

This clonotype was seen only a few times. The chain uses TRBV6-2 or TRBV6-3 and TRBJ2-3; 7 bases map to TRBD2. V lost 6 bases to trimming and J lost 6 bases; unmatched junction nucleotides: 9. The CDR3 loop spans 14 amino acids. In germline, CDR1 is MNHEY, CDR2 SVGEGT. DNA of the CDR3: TGTGCCAGCAGAACAACTAGCGCTTCGGATACGCAGTATTTT. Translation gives CASRTTSASDTQYF.

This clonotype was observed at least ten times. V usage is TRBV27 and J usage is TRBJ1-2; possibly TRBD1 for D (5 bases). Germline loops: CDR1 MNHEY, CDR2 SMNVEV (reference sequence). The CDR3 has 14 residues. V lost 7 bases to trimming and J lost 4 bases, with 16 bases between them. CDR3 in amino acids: CASTGSGGSYGYTF. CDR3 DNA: TGTGCCAGCACCGGGAGTGGGGGGAGCTATGGCTACACCTTC.

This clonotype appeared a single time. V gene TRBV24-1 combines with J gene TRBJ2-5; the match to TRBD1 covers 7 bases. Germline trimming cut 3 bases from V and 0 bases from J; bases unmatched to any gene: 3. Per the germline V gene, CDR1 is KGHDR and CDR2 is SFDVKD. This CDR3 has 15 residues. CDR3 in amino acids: CATSDPGQYQETQYF. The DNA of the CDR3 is TGTGCCACCAGTGATCCGGGACAGTACCAAGAGACCCAGTACTTC.

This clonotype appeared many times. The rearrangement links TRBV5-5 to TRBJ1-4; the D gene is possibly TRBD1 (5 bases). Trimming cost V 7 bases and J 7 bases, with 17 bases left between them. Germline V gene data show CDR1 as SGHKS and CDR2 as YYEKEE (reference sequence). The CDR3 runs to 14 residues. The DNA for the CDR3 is TGTGCCAGCGAACAGGCCCTCCGGGCTGAAAAACTGTTTTTT. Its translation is CASEQALRAEKLFF.

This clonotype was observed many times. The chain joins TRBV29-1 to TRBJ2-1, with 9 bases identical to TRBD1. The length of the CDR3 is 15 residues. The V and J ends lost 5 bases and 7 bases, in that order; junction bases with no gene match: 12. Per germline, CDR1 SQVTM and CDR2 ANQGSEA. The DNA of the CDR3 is TGCAGCGTTAGTCTGACAGGGGGACTGCGGAATGAGCAGTTCTTC. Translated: CSVSLTGGLRNEQFF.

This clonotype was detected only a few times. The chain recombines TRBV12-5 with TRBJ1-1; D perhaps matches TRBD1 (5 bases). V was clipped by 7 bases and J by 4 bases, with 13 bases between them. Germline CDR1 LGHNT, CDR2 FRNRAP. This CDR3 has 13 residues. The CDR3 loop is CASAWGVGTEAFF. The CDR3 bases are TGTGCTAGTGCCTGGGGGGTAGGCACTGAAGCTTTCTTT.

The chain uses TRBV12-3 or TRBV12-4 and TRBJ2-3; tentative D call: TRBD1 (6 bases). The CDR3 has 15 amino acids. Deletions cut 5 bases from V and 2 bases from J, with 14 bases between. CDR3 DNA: TGTGCCAGCAGTCGGGACACTTCCTTCACAGATACGCAGTATTTT. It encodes CASSRDTSFTDTQYF.